This TCR beta chain was identified during a study of STAT5B mutations in CD4+ large granular lymphocyte leukemia. Here immunoSEQ multiplex PCR was the method, and the copy in TCRdb shows in-frame clones only, minus some. The table lists about 40,000 clones, approximately 84% of them singletons. Germline V gene lookup returns CDR1 SGHTA and CDR2 FQGTGA. The CDR3 is made up of 15 amino acids. With V trimmed by 3 bases and J by 5 bases, 3 bases remained unmatched. The sequence derives from a human donor in good health. The chain has TRBV7-3 and TRBJ2-5; TRBD2 agrees at 13 bases. The sample was CD4+ T cells from blood buffy coats. CDR3 nucleotide sequence: TGTGCCAGCAGCTTGGGACTAGCGGGGAGTGAGACCCAGTACTTC. This encodes CASSLGLAGSETQYF. Using reference TRBV7-3 and TRBJ2-5 for the parts outside the CDR3, the full variable domain is GAGVSQTPSNKVTEKGKYVELRCDPISGHTALYWYRQSLGQGPEFLIYFQGTGAADDSGLPNDRFFAVRPEGSVSTLKIQRTERGDSAVYLCASSLGLAGSETQYFGPGTRLLVL.